The clone carrying this T cell receptor beta chain has just a few counts. What it binds is unknown. This specimen comes from a study of T cells after yellow fever vaccination. Study-level points and caveats: Researchers cautioned that FACS-sorted repertoires could harbor abundant clonotypes contaminating from the bulk population. A limited proportion of clonotypes was detected within both the CD4 and CD8 compartments. Researchers report a weaker secondary response that nonetheless peaked faster, day 5 versus 15.

TCRdb reprocessed the 5' RACE reads via MiXCR and lists one record per CDR3 protein. The table records around 230,000 distinct CDR3 sequences, about 7% of them present only once. The starting material was CD4+ T cells sorted from PBMCs, obtained on the day of the yellow fever booster vaccination. The clonotype originates from a man aged 25-45 years who received the YFV17D yellow fever vaccine.

CDR3 nucleotide sequence: TGCAGTGCCGCACAGGGGGACGAGCAGTACTTC. As protein: CSAAQGDEQYF. V usage is TRBV20-1 and J usage is TRBJ2-7, with 8 nucleotides matching TRBD1. The germline gives CDR1 DFQATT, CDR2 SNEGSKA (reference sequence). V lost 6 bases, J lost 5 bases, and 3 bases stayed unmatched. The CDR3 has 11 residues.